This TCR beta chain was documented in a study of T cells after yellow fever vaccination. Findings of the study overall: Repertoires obtained by FACS sorting could include abundant clonotypes that entered as contaminants from the bulk population.

MiXCR, applied by TCRdb to the 5' RACE reads, yields one record per CDR3 protein. The repertoire includes fewer than 85,000 distinct CDR3 sequences, just under 8% of them detected once, and roughly 41% sits in the top ten. The germline V and J ends were trimmed by 5 bases and 0 bases, with 8 bases remaining between them. The CDR3 spans 13 residues. This clonotype was recorded a few times. Its antigen is as yet unknown. The material sequenced was CD8+ T cells sorted from PBMCs, taken on the day of the yellow fever booster vaccination. The chain links TRBV12-3 or TRBV12-4 to TRBJ2-7, with D perhaps TRBD1 (5 bases). This TCR came from a man aged 25 to 40 who received the YFV17D yellow fever vaccine. In DNA form, the CDR3 reads TGTGCCAGCAGTCATGGACACTCCTACGAGCAGTACTTC. It yields the protein CASSHGHSYEQYF.